This is a list of T cell receptor beta chains from one sample in a study of CXCR3-negative and CXCR3-positive naive CD8 T cells. TCRdb reprocessed the 5' RACE reads; each CDR3 protein has one entry and no DNA is given. This repertoire includes approximately 100,000 distinct CDR3 sequences. Specimen: naive CXCR3+ CD8+ T cells from blood. Source of these receptors: a human donor in good health. Some clones in this sample may be carry-over from other donors' samples. CDR3s include the opening cysteine and the closing phenylalanine or tryptophan.

TRBJ2-7 | TRBV7-9 | CASSPLGPEQYF
TRBJ1-1 | TRBV30 | CAWSVEGMNTEAFF
TRBJ2-7 | TRBV7-9 | CASSSSGTPPLEQYF
TRBJ2-7 | TRBV12-3/TRBV12-4 | CASSLTGGDYEQYF
TRBJ2-1 | TRBV29-1 | CSAGGDKGPTEQFF
TRBJ2-6 | TRBV5-1 | CASSLIPGAGGAGANVLTF
TRBJ2-7 | TRBV19 | CASSSFGTDWEEQYF
TRBJ2-1 | TRBV29-1 | CSVEGQGGDEQFF
TRBJ2-3 | TRBV27 | CASSPTPFTQYF
TRBJ2-7 | TRBV29-1 | CSVGTDSYEQYF
TRBJ1-1 | TRBV15 | CATSRDLFIGGDENTEAFF
TRBJ2-5 | TRBV7-9 | CASAGSGVQETQYF
TRBJ1-1 | TRBV12-5 | CASGSDREGGNTEAFF
TRBJ1-2 | TRBV29-1 | CSVEDLTRAEDDGYTF
TRBJ2-2 | TRBV7-2 | CASSSRQGAFGELFF
TRBJ2-1 | TRBV28 | CASSHFSSYNEQFF
TRBJ1-5 | TRBV30 | CAWSAWDRGPNQPQHF